Listed below are T cell receptor beta chains from one sample, sequenced in a study of blood T cell repertoires in COVID-19. TCRdb's copy holds only in-frame clones and misses some; the assay was immunoSEQ multiplex PCR. The sample records approximately 250,000 clones, about 83% being singletons. Specimen: peripheral blood. Receptors were obtained from a woman aged 35 to 49 who had recovered from COVID-19. Both conserved end residues are part of each CDR3. D genes are given only for firm matches. Clone size is not always given. Where it is, it says once, few, many or a class for expanded clones.

CDR3aa	CDR3nt	v_gene	j_gene	abundance	d_gene
CASSQWTGSSPLHF	TGTGCCAGCAGCCAATGGACAGGGTCTTCACCCCTCCACTTT	TRBV3-1/TRBV3-2	TRBJ1-6	-	TRBD1
CASRRGGDSTGANVLTF	TGTGCCAGCAGGAGGGGCGGGGACTCCACTGGGGCCAACGTCCTGACTTTC	TRBV9	TRBJ2-6	-	-
CATSDPQGNEQFF	TGTGCCACCAGTGATCCGCAGGGAAATGAGCAGTTCTTC	TRBV24-1	TRBJ2-1	-	-
CASGRSGANVLTF	TGTGCCAGCGGGAGGTCTGGGGCCAACGTCCTGACTTTC	TRBV12-3/TRBV12-4	TRBJ2-6	-	-
CASRQQSGGERIF	TGTGCCAGCAGACAGCAGAGCGGGGGGGAGAGGATCTTC	TRBV6-5	TRBJ2-1	-	TRBD2
CSVEATDRRIYNEQFF	TGCAGCGTTGAAGCCACGGACAGGAGGATCTACAATGAGCAGTTCTTC	TRBV29-1	TRBJ2-1	-	TRBD1
CASSLAPLAAGANVLTF	TGTGCCAGCAGCTTGGCCCCCCTAGCGGCTGGGGCCAACGTCCTGACTTTC	TRBV5-4	TRBJ2-6	-	TRBD2
CASNKAGTEAFF	TGTGCCAGCAATAAAGCGGGGACTGAAGCTTTCTTT	TRBV12-3/TRBV12-4	TRBJ1-1	few	-
CSVGWDRGRETQYF	TGCAGCGTTGGCTGGGACAGGGGACGGGAGACCCAGTACTTC	TRBV29-1	TRBJ2-5	-	TRBD1
CASSYQGSGNTIYF	TGTGCCAGCAGCTATCAGGGCTCTGGAAACACCATATATTTT	TRBV5-6	TRBJ1-3	-	-
CASRGQGRGHNEQFF	TGTGCCAGCAGGGGACAGGGACGGGGTCACAATGAGCAGTTCTTC	TRBV3-1/TRBV3-2	TRBJ2-1	-	TRBD1
CASRAGNSGYGYTF	TGTGCCAGCAGGGCAGGGAACTCAGGCTATGGCTACACCTTC	TRBV11-3	TRBJ1-2	once	-
CASSSYPVYTF	TGTGCCAGCAGCTCCTACCCGGTCTACACCTTC	TRBV3-1/TRBV3-2	TRBJ1-2	-	-
CASSAGVFYEQYF	TGTGCCAGCAGCGCGGGAGTTTTTTACGAGCAGTACTTC	TRBV2	TRBJ2-7	-	TRBD2
CASSPRASRDNQPQHF	TGTGCCAGCTCACCAAGGGCTTCCAGGGACAATCAGCCCCAGCATTTT	TRBV18	TRBJ1-5	-	-
CASRGRGSLNYGYTF	TGTGCCAGCAGGGGAAGGGGCAGCCTCAACTATGGCTACACCTTC	TRBV6-5	TRBJ1-2	-	-
CASSIGTGSQPQHF	TGTGCCAGTAGTATAGGGACAGGGAGTCAGCCCCAGCATTTT	TRBV19	TRBJ1-5	-	TRBD1
CASGRGQADTQYF	TGCGCCAGCGGTAGGGGGCAAGCAGATACGCAGTATTTT	TRBV5-1	TRBJ2-3	-	TRBD1
CASSPPLAGGADTQYF	TGTGCCAGCAGCCCACCGTTAGCGGGGGGGGCAGATACGCAGTATTTT	TRBV5-5	TRBJ2-3	-	TRBD2
CASSQALGDEQYF	TGTGCCAGCAGCCAAGCCTTAGGGGACGAGCAGTACTTC	TRBV3-1/TRBV3-2	TRBJ2-7	few	-
CASRGGGSYEQYF	TGTGCCAGCAGGGGGGGAGGCTCCTACGAGCAGTACTTC	TRBV11-3	TRBJ2-7	-	-
CAISERQDNEKLFF	TGTGCCATCAGTGAGCGACAGGATAATGAAAAACTGTTTTTT	TRBV10-3	TRBJ1-4	once	-
CASSYSDSPLHF	TGTGCCAGCAGTTACTCCGATTCACCCCTCCACTTT	TRBV6-6	TRBJ1-6	-	-
CASSIRQGGTEAFF	TGTGCCAGTAGTATCCGCCAGGGAGGGACTGAAGCTTTCTTT	TRBV19	TRBJ1-1	-	-
CASSPQGAGSGANVLTF	TGTGCCAGCAGCCCACAGGGGGCTGGCTCTGGGGCCAACGTCCTGACTTTC	TRBV5-4	TRBJ2-6	-	TRBD1
CASSGTADSGNTIYF	TGCGCCAGCAGCGGGACAGCGGACTCTGGAAACACCATATATTTT	TRBV5-1	TRBJ1-3	-	TRBD1
CASSARTGFAQETQYF	TGTGCCAGCAGTGCCAGAACAGGTTTTGCTCAAGAGACCCAGTACTTC	TRBV6-1	TRBJ2-5	-	-
CAWGPGGTETQYF	TGTGCCTGGGGCCCGGGGGGGACTGAGACCCAGTACTTC	TRBV30	TRBJ2-5	-	TRBD2
CASSESSPGTASNEKLFF	TGTGCCAGCAGTGAATCCAGTCCTGGGACAGCCTCTAATGAAAAACTGTTTTTT	TRBV6-1	TRBJ1-4	once	TRBD1
CASSGQGQETQYF	TGTGCCAGCAGTGGGCAGGGTCAAGAGACCCAGTACTTC	TRBV12-3/TRBV12-4	TRBJ2-5	-	-
CAIRAGTGYDGELFF	TGTGCCATCAGGGCAGGGACAGGGTATGACGGGGAGCTGTTTTTT	TRBV10-3	TRBJ2-2	-	TRBD1
CASSQEPSQGVTEAFF	TGCGCCAGCAGCCAAGAACCTTCACAGGGGGTGACTGAAGCTTTCTTT	TRBV4-1	TRBJ1-1	many	TRBD1
CASSLGATNEKLFF	TGTGCCAGCAGCTTAGGGGCTACTAATGAAAAACTGTTTTTT	TRBV7-9	TRBJ1-4	few	-
CASRGTDQETQYF	TGTGCCAGCAGAGGGACAGACCAAGAGACCCAGTACTTC	TRBV5-8	TRBJ2-5	-	TRBD1
CASSFLGQPQHF	TGTGCCAGCAGCTTCCTAGGTCAGCCCCAGCATTTT	TRBV5-4	TRBJ1-5	few	-
CASSPPAVGNEQFF	TGTGCCAGCAGCCCTCCGGCGGTGGGCAATGAGCAGTTCTTC	TRBV5-6	TRBJ2-1	-	-
CASSYTGAGGYTF	TGTGCCAGCAGTTACACAGGGGCGGGAGGCTACACCTTC	TRBV12-3/TRBV12-4	TRBJ1-2	-	TRBD1
CASSKAREAYNEQFF	TGTGCCAGTAGTAAAGCCAGGGAGGCGTACAATGAGCAGTTCTTC	TRBV19	TRBJ2-1	-	-